This entry lists 26 T cell receptor beta chains sequenced from one sample in a study of T cell responses to AZD1222 COVID-19 vaccine. Clones were sequenced by immunoSEQ multiplex PCR, and TCRdb holds only the in-frame ones, with some missing. This table has 100,000 to 150,000 clones, over 80% appearing once. The sample was peripheral blood, taken on day 0 of AZD1222 vaccination. The receptors shown here come from an adult in good health.

The chain has TRBV6-5 and TRBJ2-7; either TRBD1 or TRBD2 may supply D (7 bases each). Trimming cost V 2 bases and J 5 bases, with 10 bases left between them. The CDR3 runs to 13 residues. CDR1 and CDR2 (germline): MNHEY, SVGAGI. CDR3 protein: CASSYQGGNEQYF. CDR3 sequence (DNA): TGTGCCAGCAGTTACCAGGGGGGGAACGAGCAGTACTTC.

V gene TRBV9 combines with J gene TRBJ2-1; D is unresolved. The germline V gene encodes CDR1 SGDLS and CDR2 YYNGEE. V gave up 2 bases and J gave up 8 bases, with 11 bases separating them. The CDR3 spans 13 residues. The DNA of the CDR3 is TGTGCCAGCAGCGTGAATGTGGTCGATGAGCAGTTCTTC. Translated: CASSVNVVDEQFF. Supplemented by reference TRBV9 and TRBJ2-1, the full variable domain reads DSGVTQTPKHLITATGQRVTLRCSPRSGDLSVYWYQQSLDQGLQFLIQYYNGEERAKGNILERFSAQQFPDLHSELNLSSLELGDSALYFCASSVNVVDEQFFGPGTRLTVL.

CDR3 region: CASSQVAGQLYEQYF. CDR3 coding DNA: TGCGCCAGCAGCCAAGTCGCGGGACAGCTGTACGAGCAGTACTTC. The chain is built from TRBV4-1 and TRBJ2-7; D might be TRBD1 (7 bases). CDR1 is MGHRA, CDR2 YSYEKL, per germline. V was cut by 1 base and J by 4 bases, with 14 bases left in between. The CDR3 has 15 amino acids.

The chain has TRBV30 and TRBJ1-2; D may be TRBD1 (5 bases). The V and J ends lost 0 bases and 0 bases respectively, with 11 bases between them. Germline V gene lookup returns CDR1 GTSNPN and CDR2 SVGIG (reference sequence). This CDR3 comprises 15 residues. The CDR3 sequence: CAWSVGATTNYGYTF. In DNA, the CDR3 is TGTGCCTGGAGTGTTGGGGCCACAACTAACTATGGCTACACCTTC.

This chain connects TRBV7-3 to TRBJ1-1; weak D call: TRBD1 (5 bases). Germline V gene lookup returns CDR1 SGHTA and CDR2 FQGTGA. V lost 2 bases to trimming and J lost 7 bases, with 17 bases between them. There are 15 residues in the CDR3. In nucleotides, the CDR3 is TGTGCCAGCAGCTTACGGGGACCCCGGGAGGGTGAAGCTTTCTTT. Translation: CASSLRGPREGEAFF. Complete variable domain (other parts from reference TRBV7-3 and TRBJ1-1): GAGVSQTPSNKVTEKGKYVELRCDPISGHTALYWYRQSLGQGPEFLIYFQGTGAADDSGLPNDRFFAVRPEGSVSTLKIQRTERGDSAVYLCASSLRGPREGEAFFGQGTRLTVV.

This chain links TRBV18 with TRBJ1-2; TRBD1 matches at 7 bases. Trimming removed 1 base from V and 7 bases from J; junction bases left unmatched: 6. CDR3 size: 14 residues. Looked up from germline, CDR1 is KGHSH and CDR2 is LQKENI. CDR3 sequence reads: CASSPQGAISGYTF. CDR3 DNA sequence: TGTGCCAGCTCACCACAGGGGGCGATCTCTGGCTACACCTTC.

The V gene is TRBV19, the J gene TRBJ2-4, with D perhaps matching TRBD1 (5 bases). From germline, CDR1 is LNHDA and CDR2 SQIVND (reference sequence). Trimming took off 3 bases at V and 0 bases at J, with 18 bases between the two ends. CDR3 length: 18 residues. CDR3 DNA sequence: TGTGCCAGTAGTATCGGCAGGGAAGGGCTGCGAGCCAAAAACATTCAGTACTTC. This gives the protein CASSIGREGLRAKNIQYF.

CDR3 DNA sequence: TGTGCCAGCAGTGTCCAGTATAATTCACCCCTCCACTTT. It encodes CASSVQYNSPLHF. This chain connects TRBV2 to TRBJ1-6; D is unresolved. V was shortened by 4 bases and J by 4 bases, with 5 bases between the two germline ends. Germline-derived CDR1 and CDR2 are SNHLY and FYNNEI. The CDR3 has 13 residues.

The J gene is TRBJ1-5, the V gene TRBV27; 9 bases fit TRBD1. Germline values: CDR1 MNHEY, CDR2 SMNVEV (reference sequence). The CDR3 loop spans 14 amino acids. V was pared by 6 bases and J by 7 bases, with 7 bases of the junction left unmatched. The CDR3 sequence is CASSPGTGKQPQHF. For the CDR3, the DNA is TGTGCCAGCAGCCCCGGGACAGGGAAGCAGCCCCAGCATTTT.

The V call is TRBV5-8, the J call TRBJ2-3; possible D gene TRBD2, 6 bases. Trimming shortened V by 2 bases and J by 5 bases, and 12 bases separated the two germline ends. Germline V gives CDR1 SGHTS, CDR2 YDEGEE. The CDR3 contains 14 residues. In DNA, the CDR3 is TGTGCCAGCAGCTTTGAGGGAGGTTTAGATACGCAGTATTTT. It encodes CASSFEGGLDTQYF.

This chain joins TRBV5-5 and TRBJ1-3, with no clear D. Germline V gives CDR1 SGHKS, CDR2 YYEKEE (reference sequence). The CDR3 contains 14 residues. With 4 bases removed from V and 10 bases from J, the gap between germline ends came to 18 bases. CDR3 nucleotide sequence: TGTGCCAGCAGCCGATTACCAGCGGAGAATACCATATATTTT. It translates to CASSRLPAENTIYF.

The chain links TRBV7-3 to TRBJ2-1; 7 nucleotides line up with TRBD2. The V and J ends lost 1 base and 8 bases, in that order; junction bases with no gene match: 8. CDR1 and CDR2 from the germline V gene are SGHTA and FQGTGA. This CDR3 is 15 amino acids long. Written as DNA, the CDR3 is TGTGCCAGCAGCTTAATGGGAGGGCAAGTGGATGAGCAGTTCTTC. Translation gives CASSLMGGQVDEQFF.

This clone was detected only a few times. The chain combines TRBV7-9 with TRBJ1-2; D call uncertain. V lost 5 bases and J 2 bases, leaving 18 bases between the germline ends. This CDR3 is built from 16 residues. In germline, CDR1 is SEHNR, CDR2 FQNEAQ (reference sequence). CDR3 loop: CASSHLGEGGNYGYTF. CDR3 bases: TGTGCCAGCAGCCACCTCGGGGAAGGCGGCAACTATGGCTACACCTTC.

This chain connects TRBV4-1 to TRBJ2-1, with 9 bases identical to TRBD2. Germline CDR1 reads MGHRA; CDR2 reads YSYEKL. With V trimmed by 4 bases and J by 1 base, 11 bases remained unmatched. The CDR3 totals 18 residues. DNA for the CDR3: TGCGCCAGCAGCCGGCAACCGGGACTAGCTCTTTCCTACAATGAGCAGTTCTTC. As protein: CASSRQPGLALSYNEQFF.

The chain uses TRBV7-6 and TRBJ2-1; D may be TRBD2 (6 bases). Per the germline V gene, CDR1 is SGHVS and CDR2 is FNYEAQ. The CDR3 consists of 17 residues. V shed 7 bases and J shed 0 bases, with 19 bases lying between them. This CDR3 reads CASIITSGRSSYNEQFF. CDR3 DNA sequence: TGTGCCAGCATCATCACCTCGGGGAGGAGCTCCTACAATGAGCAGTTCTTC.

The rearrangement uses TRBV28 and TRBJ1-1, with D unresolved. The CDR3 length is 13 residues. Germline V gene sequence: CDR1 MDHEN, CDR2 SYDVKM. Trimming stripped 5 bases from V and 10 bases from J, with 17 bases between. The DNA for the CDR3 is TGTGCCAGCAGTCCGAGGACCTACGGGATAGCTTTCTTT. Protein: CASSPRTYGIAFF.

This clone was seen more than once but under ten times. The CDR3 region is CASGGGLSSPLHF. The CDR3 region has the DNA TGTGCCAGCGGTGGGGGGTTGAGCTCACCCCTCCACTTT. The rearrangement joins TRBV19 to TRBJ1-6; D is perhaps TRBD1 (5 bases). The CDR3 extends over 13 amino acids. Germline V gene lookup returns CDR1 LNHDA and CDR2 SQIVND (reference sequence). V lost 9 bases, J lost 10 bases, and 16 bases lay in between. Complete variable domain (other parts from reference TRBV19 and TRBJ1-6): DGGITQSPKYLFRKEGQNVTLSCEQNLNHDAMYWYRQDPGQGLRLIYYSQIVNDFQKGDIAEGYSVSREKKESFPLTVTSAQKNPTAFYLCASGGGLSSPLHFGNGTRLTVT.

The rearrangement links TRBV24-1 to TRBJ2-3; unclear D gene. In germline, CDR1 is KGHDR, CDR2 SFDVKD. V dropped 6 bases and J dropped 6 bases, with 15 bases sitting between them. The CDR3 contains 14 residues. The CDR3 coding sequence is TGTGCCACCAGTTCGAGTCTATCAGTGGATACGCAGTATTTT. The encoded protein is CATSSSLSVDTQYF.

This chain joins TRBV19 and TRBJ2-1; 11 nucleotides agree with TRBD1. The CDR3 has 16 amino acids. The J segment lost 2 bases and the V segment lost 2 bases, leaving 2 bases of the junction unmatched. CDR1 is LNHDA, CDR2 SQIVND, per germline (reference sequence). The CDR3: CASSIRTGGPYNEQFF. The DNA of the CDR3 is TGTGCCAGTAGTATAAGGACAGGGGGCCCCTACAATGAGCAGTTCTTC.

About this clone: Other DNA sequences from this sample encode an identical CDR3 as well. The rearrangement links TRBV27 to TRBJ1-5; D gene unclear. The CDR3 is 14 amino acids. V was clipped by 2 bases and J by 0 bases, with 5 bases between them. CDR1 is MNHEY and CDR2 is SMNVEV in the germline V gene (reference sequence). Here the CDR3 reads CASSLRDSNQPQHF. CDR3 bases: TGTGCCAGCAGTTTAAGAGATAGCAATCAGCCCCAGCATTTT.

The chain uses TRBV19 and TRBJ2-4, with 10 bases that match TRBD1. Germline assignment: CDR1 LNHDA and CDR2 SQIVND (reference sequence). The CDR3 contains 21 residues. V lost 1 base to trimming and J lost 4 bases; unmatched junction nucleotides: 19. This CDR3 is CASSIGGRRQGALSSKNIQYF. The CDR3 DNA reads TGTGCCAGTAGTATAGGCGGTAGGAGACAGGGGGCCTTGAGTTCTAAAAACATTCAGTACTTC.

CDR3 nucleotides: TGTGCCAGCAGTTACCGTCCCGGGACAGGGAACGAGCAGTACTTC. This encodes CASSYRPGTGNEQYF. The chain employs TRBV6-5 and TRBJ2-7; 9 positions agree with TRBD1. Losses at the gene ends were 2 bases for V and 5 bases for J; bases not matched to a gene: 7. Germline CDR1 reads MNHEY; CDR2 reads SVGAGI. The CDR3 runs 15 residues.

The chain couples TRBV16 to TRBJ2-2, with D possibly being TRBD1 (6 bases). This CDR3 is 14 amino acids long. V was clipped by 3 bases and J by 4 bases, with 9 bases between them. In germline, CDR1 is KGHSY, CDR2 FQNENV. The CDR3 DNA reads TGTGCCAGCAGCCACAGACAGGTCACCGGGGAGCTGTTTTTT. Amino acids: CASSHRQVTGELFF.

V usage is TRBV2 and J usage is TRBJ1-5; D unresolved. This CDR3 spans 14 amino acids. The germline V gene has CDR1 SNHLY and CDR2 FYNNEI. V gave up 2 bases and J gave up 7 bases, with 12 bases separating them. In nucleotides, the CDR3 is TGTGCCAGCAGTGAATCCTCGATGGGGCAGCCCCAGCATTTT. It is translated as CASSESSMGQPQHF.

The V call is TRBV9, the J call TRBJ2-7; perhaps D is TRBD1 or TRBD2 (5 bases each). The CDR3 spans 14 residues. V was trimmed by 6 bases and J by 0 bases, leaving 13 bases between them. Germline V lookup: CDR1 SGDLS, CDR2 YYNGEE. The CDR3 sequence is CASIFGDDSYEQYF. For the CDR3, the DNA is TGTGCCAGCATCTTCGGGGACGACTCCTACGAGCAGTACTTC.

The gene calls are TRBV4-1 and TRBJ2-7; 8 nucleotides line up with TRBD1. V shed 2 bases and J 2 bases; nucleotides not matched to a gene: 17. CDR1 and CDR2 from the germline V gene are MGHRA and YSYEKL. CDR3 size: 19 residues. The CDR3 nucleotides are TGCGCCAGCAGCCAATTTCCGAGCCTGACAGGGGCGAGGGCCTACGAGCAGTACTTC. Its protein product is CASSQFPSLTGARAYEQYF.